These 18 T cell receptor beta chains share one sample of origin, sequenced in a study of blood T cell repertoires in COVID-19 (TCRdb year 2020). Library prep was done by the immunoSEQ multiplex PCR assay. TCRdb limited this immuneACCESS table to in-frame rearrangements with V and J called. A share of clones is missing; checked studies link under half to unresolved V genes, and the rest is unexplained. The sample records approximately 310,000 clones, roughly 87% of which are singletons. In total, the top ten clones hold 1% of the sample. Sequencing input: peripheral blood. These receptors originate from a man aged 45-65 years with active or convalescent COVID-19.

The genes are TRBV19 and TRBJ2-1; 8 bases match TRBD1. Germline V gene data show CDR1 as LNHDA and CDR2 as SQIVND (reference sequence). The CDR3 runs to 14 residues. J gave up 9 bases and V 5 bases, and 9 bases lay outside the gene matches. The CDR3 nucleotides read TGTGCCAGTAGTCCGGACAGGGTTGTTGGTGAGCAGTTCTTC. Translated, it gives CASSPDRVVGEQFF. The variable domain in full, completed from reference TRBV19 and TRBJ2-1, reads DGGITQSPKYLFRKEGQNVTLSCEQNLNHDAMYWYRQDPGQGLRLIYYSQIVNDFQKGDIAEGYSVSREKKESFPLTVTSAQKNPTAFYLCASSPDRVVGEQFFGPGTRLTVL.

This chain uses TRBV5-1 with TRBJ2-7; perhaps TRBD1 as D (6 bases). The germline V gene has CDR1 SGHRS and CDR2 YFSETQ. V shed 2 bases and J shed 2 bases, with 14 bases lying between them. This CDR3 is 15 amino acids long. This chain's CDR3 is CASSFGTQGPYEQYF. Written as DNA, the CDR3 is TGCGCCAGCAGCTTTGGAACACAGGGACCCTACGAGCAGTACTTC.

The chain carries TRBV6-5 and TRBJ1-5; 8 bases map to TRBD1. The germline CDR1 and CDR2 sequences are MNHEY and SVGAGI. The CDR3 consists of 14 residues. After removal of 4 bases from V and 6 bases from J, the junction contained 5 bases not matched to a gene. DNA for the CDR3: TGTGCCAGCAGTTTTCAGGGGGCGGGTCAGCCCCAGCATTTT. This translates into CASSFQGAGQPQHF.

The V gene is TRBV30, the J gene TRBJ2-7, with D perhaps matching TRBD2 (6 bases). CDR1 and CDR2 (germline): GTSNPN, SVGIG (reference sequence). The V end was cut by 0 bases, the J end by 13 bases, with 16 bases between. The CDR3 is made up of 12 amino acids. The CDR3 DNA follows: TGTGCCTGGAGTGTACTAGGAGGGTTCGAATACTTC. This translates into CAWSVLGGFEYF.

The chain has TRBV9 and TRBJ2-2; 12 positions agree with TRBD1. The germline gives CDR1 SGDLS, CDR2 YYNGEE. The CDR3 sequence is 16 residues long. The V and J ends lost 0 bases and 7 bases, in that order; junction bases with no gene match: 4. The CDR3: CASSVGDRGRGGELFF. The CDR3 DNA follows: TGTGCCAGCAGCGTAGGGGACAGGGGGCGAGGCGGGGAGCTGTTTTTT. Together with reference TRBV9 and TRBJ2-2, the CDR3 gives the full variable domain: DSGVTQTPKHLITATGQRVTLRCSPRSGDLSVYWYQQSLDQGLQFLIQYYNGEERAKGNILERFSAQQFPDLHSELNLSSLELGDSALYFCASSVGDRGRGGELFFGEGSRLTVL.

The genes are TRBV6-6 and TRBJ2-7; 8 nucleotides match TRBD1. With 7 bases clipped from V and 3 bases from J, the junction kept 8 bases outside the gene matches. This CDR3 contains 14 residues. Looked up from germline, CDR1 is MNHNY and CDR2 is SVGAGI (reference sequence). The CDR3 region is CASTAGQVGYEQYF. CDR3 nucleotide sequence: TGTGCCAGCACCGCGGGACAGGTTGGCTACGAGCAGTACTTC.

This chain joins TRBV19 and TRBJ2-7; tentatively, D is TRBD1 (6 bases). Between the trimmed V and J ends, which lost 1 base and 0 bases, there was a span of 10 bases. CDR1 is LNHDA and CDR2 is SQIVND in the germline V gene (reference sequence). The CDR3 is made up of 15 amino acids. The CDR3 nucleotides are TGTGCCAGTAGTATAGCCCGGACAGCCTCCTACGAGCAGTACTTC. This codes for CASSIARTASYEQYF.

The CDR3 nucleotides are TGTGCCAGCAGCGCGCCTACAGGGCGTGAAAAACTGTTTTTT. Residues: CASSAPTGREKLFF. The chain joins TRBV5-8 to TRBJ1-4; the D gene is possibly TRBD1 (6 bases). CDR1 and CDR2 (germline): SGHTS, YDEGEE. With 4 bases removed from V and 7 bases from J, the gap between germline ends came to 14 bases. The CDR3 runs to 14 residues.

The chain carries TRBV2 and TRBJ2-6; D unresolved. The V and J ends lost 4 bases and 3 bases respectively, with 13 bases between them. From germline, CDR1 is SNHLY and CDR2 FYNNEI. The CDR3 contains 16 residues. DNA of the CDR3: TGTGCCAGCAGTGTATCCGAGAGCATTGGGGCCAACGTCCTGACTTTC. This gives the protein CASSVSESIGANVLTF.

The chain combines TRBV30 with TRBJ1-6; 9 bases are shared with TRBD1. Germline CDR1 reads GTSNPN; CDR2 reads SVGIG (reference sequence). The CDR3 covers 14 residues. With V trimmed by 1 base and J by 10 bases, 5 bases remained unmatched. The CDR3 reads CAWSGGTGISPLHF. In nucleotides, the CDR3 is TGTGCCTGGAGTGGCGGGACAGGGATATCACCCCTCCACTTT.

CDR3 protein: CASSRGVNTEAFF. As DNA, the CDR3 is TGTGCCAGCAGCCGGGGGGTCAACACTGAAGCTTTCTTT. The chain couples TRBV14 to TRBJ1-1; D possibly corresponds to TRBD1 (5 bases). V lost 4 bases, J lost 2 bases, and 8 bases lay in between. The CDR3 spans 13 residues. The germline V gene has CDR1 SGHDN and CDR2 FVKESK.

The chain employs TRBV4-1 and TRBJ2-7, with D perhaps matching TRBD2 (5 bases). V gave up 5 bases and J gave up 6 bases, with 14 bases separating them. CDR3 length: 13 amino acids. From germline, CDR1 is MGHRA and CDR2 YSYEKL. The CDR3 loop is CASSYLEGFEQYF. The CDR3 region has the DNA TGCGCCAGCAGCTATTTAGAGGGTTTCGAGCAGTACTTC.

J is TRBJ2-1 and V is TRBV3-1 (or the pseudogene TRBV3-2), with TRBD2 identical over 12 bases. Per the germline V gene, CDR1 is LGHDT and CDR2 is YNNKEL (reference sequence). Trimming at V came to 5 bases and at J to 2 bases, leaving 4 bases not matched to a gene. The CDR3 runs 16 residues. The CDR3 here is CASSLLAGGTYNEQFF. The CDR3 coding sequence is TGTGCCAGCAGCTTGCTAGCGGGGGGGACCTACAATGAGCAGTTCTTC.

V usage is TRBV5-6 and J usage is TRBJ2-7; 14 nucleotides align to TRBD2. J lost 6 bases, V lost 4 bases, and 15 bases had no gene match. From germline, CDR1 is SGHDT and CDR2 YYEEEE. The CDR3 is made up of 18 amino acids. This chain's CDR3 is CASSVGLAGDLLKSEQYF. In DNA, the CDR3 is TGTGCCAGCAGCGTGGGACTAGCGGGAGACCTCCTCAAGTCCGAGCAGTACTTC.

On this clone itself: A much larger clone lies one base from this, so it may be a read error. The chain recombines TRBV5-5 with TRBJ1-5; 10 positions match TRBD1. This CDR3 spans 14 amino acids. The trim removed 4 bases at V and 2 bases at J, leaving 0 bases unmatched. Germline assignment: CDR1 SGHKS and CDR2 YYEKEE (reference sequence). The CDR3 DNA reads as TGTGCCAGCAGCGGGACAGGGGGCAATCAGCCCCAGCATTTT. Residues: CASSGTGGNQPQHF. The complete variable domain, with remaining parts taken from reference TRBV5-5 and TRBJ1-5, reads DAGVTQSPTHLIKTRGQQVTLRCSPISGHKSVSWYQQVLGQGPQFIFQYYEKEERGRGNFPDRFSARQFPNYSSELNVNALLLGDSALYLCASSGTGGNQPQHFGDGTRLSIL.

This CDR3 reads CASSWDSRVENYGYTF. The CDR3 DNA reads TGTGCCAGCAGTTGGGACAGTAGAGTTGAAAACTATGGCTACACCTTC. The rearrangement uses TRBV6-5 and TRBJ1-2; 7 bases line up with TRBD1. Germline-derived CDR1 and CDR2 are MNHEY and SVGAGI. The trim removed 4 bases at V and 2 bases at J, leaving 10 bases unmatched. This CDR3 comprises 16 residues.

J is TRBJ1-4 and V is TRBV2; the D is unclear. With 4 bases removed from V and 7 bases from J, the gap between germline ends came to 16 bases. The germline V gene has CDR1 SNHLY and CDR2 FYNNEI. This CDR3 spans 15 amino acids. The CDR3 sequence is CASSGKENRGEKLFF. For the CDR3, the DNA is TGTGCCAGCAGTGGGAAGGAAAATCGAGGTGAAAAACTGTTTTTT.

The chain uses TRBV30 and TRBJ2-2, with TRBD1 as a possible D gene (5 bases). V gave up 0 bases and J gave up 8 bases, with 13 bases separating them. The CDR3 loop spans 14 amino acids. The germline V gene has CDR1 GTSNPN and CDR2 SVGIG (reference sequence). CDR3 amino acids: CAWSVLRVGGELFF. CDR3 nucleotides: TGTGCCTGGAGTGTACTCAGGGTAGGAGGGGAGCTGTTTTTT.